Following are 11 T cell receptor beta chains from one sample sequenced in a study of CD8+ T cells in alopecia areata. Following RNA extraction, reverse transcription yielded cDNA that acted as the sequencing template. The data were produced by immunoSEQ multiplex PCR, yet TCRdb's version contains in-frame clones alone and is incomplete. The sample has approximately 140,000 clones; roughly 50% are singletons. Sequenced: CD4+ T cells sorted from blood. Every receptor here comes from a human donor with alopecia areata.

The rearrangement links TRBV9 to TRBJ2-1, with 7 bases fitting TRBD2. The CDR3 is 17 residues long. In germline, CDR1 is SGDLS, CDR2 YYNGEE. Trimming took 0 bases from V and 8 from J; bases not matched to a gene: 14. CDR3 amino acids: CASSVDQGGTLLDEQFF. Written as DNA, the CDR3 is TGTGCCAGCAGCGTAGATCAGGGAGGGACCCTTTTGGATGAGCAGTTCTTC.

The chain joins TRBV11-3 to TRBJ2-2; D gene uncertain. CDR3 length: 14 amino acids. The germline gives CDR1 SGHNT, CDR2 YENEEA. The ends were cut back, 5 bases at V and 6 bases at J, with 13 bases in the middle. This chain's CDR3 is CASSLTRNPGELFF. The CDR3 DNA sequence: TGTGCCAGCAGCCTAACTCGGAATCCCGGGGAGCTGTTTTTT.

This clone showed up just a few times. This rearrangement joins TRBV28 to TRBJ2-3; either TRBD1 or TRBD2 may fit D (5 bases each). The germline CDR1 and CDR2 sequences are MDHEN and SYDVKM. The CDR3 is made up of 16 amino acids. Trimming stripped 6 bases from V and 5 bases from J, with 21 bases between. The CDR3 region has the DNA TGTGCCAGCAGCACCGGTGGGCTAGGTGGGGGAGATACGCAGTATTTT. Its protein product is CASSTGGLGGGDTQYF.

The CDR3 spells CASSSVGGRPTYEQYF. The CDR3 bases are TGTGCCAGCAGCTCCGTAGGCGGGAGACCCACCTACGAGCAGTACTTC. This chain connects TRBV5-6 to TRBJ2-7; 7 bases map to TRBD2. J lost 2 bases, V lost 3 bases, and 11 bases had no gene match. Looked up from germline, CDR1 is SGHDT and CDR2 is YYEEEE. This CDR3 spans 16 amino acids.

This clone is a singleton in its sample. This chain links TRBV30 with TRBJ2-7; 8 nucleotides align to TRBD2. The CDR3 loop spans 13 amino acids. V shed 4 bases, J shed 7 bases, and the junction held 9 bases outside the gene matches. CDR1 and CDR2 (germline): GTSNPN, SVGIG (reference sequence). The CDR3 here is CAWMAGGKREQYF. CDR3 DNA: TGTGCCTGGATGGCGGGAGGAAAAAGGGAGCAGTACTTC.

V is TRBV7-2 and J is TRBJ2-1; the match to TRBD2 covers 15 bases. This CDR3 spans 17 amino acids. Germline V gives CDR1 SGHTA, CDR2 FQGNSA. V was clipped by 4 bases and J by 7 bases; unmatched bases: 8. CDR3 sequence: CASSWRTSGRANNEQFF. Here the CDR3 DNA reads TGTGCCAGCAGCTGGAGGACTAGCGGGAGGGCCAATAATGAGCAGTTCTTC.

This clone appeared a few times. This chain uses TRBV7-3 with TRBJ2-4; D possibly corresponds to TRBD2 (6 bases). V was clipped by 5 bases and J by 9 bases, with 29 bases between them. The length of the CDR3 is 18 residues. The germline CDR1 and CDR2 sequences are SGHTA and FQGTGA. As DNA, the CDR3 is TGTGCCAGCAGCCCAATAGTCTCCTGGGGGACCCCGGGGGTCATTCAGTACTTC. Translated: CASSPIVSWGTPGVIQYF. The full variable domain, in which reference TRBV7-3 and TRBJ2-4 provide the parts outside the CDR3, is GAGVSQTPSNKVTEKGKYVELRCDPISGHTALYWYRQSLGQGPEFLIYFQGTGAADDSGLPNDRFFAVRPEGSVSTLKIQRTERGDSAVYLCASSPIVSWGTPGVIQYFGAGTRLSVL.

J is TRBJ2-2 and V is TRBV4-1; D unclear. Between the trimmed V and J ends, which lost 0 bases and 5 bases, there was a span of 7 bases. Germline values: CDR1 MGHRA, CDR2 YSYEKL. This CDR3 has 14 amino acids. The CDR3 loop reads CASSQETQTGELFF. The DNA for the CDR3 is TGCGCCAGCAGCCAAGAAACCCAAACCGGGGAGCTGTTTTTT.

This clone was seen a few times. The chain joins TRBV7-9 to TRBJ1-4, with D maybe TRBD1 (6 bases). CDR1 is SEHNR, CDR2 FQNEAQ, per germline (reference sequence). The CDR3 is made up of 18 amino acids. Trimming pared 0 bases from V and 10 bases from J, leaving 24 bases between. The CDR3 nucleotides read TGTGCCAGCAGCTTAGCGAAGGGTATTGGGACAACTAGTGGAAAACTGTTTTTT. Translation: CASSLAKGIGTTSGKLFF.

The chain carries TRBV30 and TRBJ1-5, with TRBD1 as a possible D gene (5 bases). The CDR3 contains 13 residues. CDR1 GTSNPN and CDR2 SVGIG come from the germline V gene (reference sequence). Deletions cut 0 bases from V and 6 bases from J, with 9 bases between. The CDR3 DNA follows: TGTGCCTGGAGTGTCAGGGTAGGTCAGCCCCAGCATTTT. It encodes CAWSVRVGQPQHF.

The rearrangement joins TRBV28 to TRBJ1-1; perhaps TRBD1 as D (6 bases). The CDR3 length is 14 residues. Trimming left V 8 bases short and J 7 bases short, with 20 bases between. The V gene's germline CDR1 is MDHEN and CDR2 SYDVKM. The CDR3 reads CASGGWGLSNEAFF. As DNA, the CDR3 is TGTGCCAGCGGGGGCTGGGGGTTGTCGAATGAAGCTTTCTTT.